The entry that follows covers one T cell receptor beta chain sequence. Its antigen is not yet known. Per-nucleotide qualities are absent, and no much larger clonotype sits a single base away. These data belong to a study of cytomegalovirus exposure and HLA in healthy donors (TCRdb year 2017). Regarding the research as a whole: An earlier analysis of about 530 of the donors reported about 280 Gb of sequence data and 95 million to 140 million unique TCR beta sequences obtained from roughly 170 million T cells. Approximately 300 gigabases of sequencing data and about 92 million unique TCR sequences made up an early release that covered around 640 HLA-typed donors. Of the roughly 390 genotyped donors, 75% to 85% were placed in the genetic ancestry cluster associated with self-reported Caucasian donors. The aim of the study was to test whether cataloging public T cell receptors could identify signatures of past pathogen exposure. The study profiled the T cell repertoires of 550 to 700 subjects by immunosequencing and related them to cytomegalovirus serostatus. In addition to the first cohort of around 670 subjects, a separate validation cohort of approximately 130 different subjects was used. To predict cytomegalovirus infection status, the study brought together high-throughput TCR immunosequencing, statistical association of individual TCRs with disease status, and machine learning. A later analysis re-examined previously published TCR beta repertoires from just over 650 donors and added high-resolution HLA genotyping to investigate patterns of TCR occurrence. In the later analysis, no new phenotypic data were used to find candidate immune exposures; instead, reliance was placed on TCR beta sequences and their occurrence across donors. In an earlier analysis of 500 to 650 of the donors, high-throughput TCR beta sequencing was used to judge whether each TCR beta V gene segment behaved as functional or pseudogenic. Alongside the repertoire data, information on donor age, sex, ethnicity and CMV serostatus was compiled. Genome-wide SNP genotypes for about 65% of the 666 donors were used in a later genetic analysis, which treated that subset as a discovery cohort. Every discovery cohort repertoire had been produced on one sequencing platform. HLA typing included class I and class II loci at four-digit resolution. Typing coverage differed by locus: A, B, C, DRB1 and DQB1 were typed in about 620-630 donors, DQA1 in around 500, DPA1 in over 600, and DPB1 in 450 to 490. Five DR-DQ haplotypes were handled as single units for association and clustering, since linkage in the cohort was strong. Among some 400 genotyped donors of the cohort, an average of about 240,000 unique TCR beta nucleotide sequences were sequenced per donor, roughly a sixth of them non-productive. What the authors observed across the whole study: Immune exposure information for the cohort was limited to CMV serostatus. A later analysis found that TCR association rates varied across HLA loci, with DRB1 alleles showing the most associated TCRs and HLA-C alleles the fewest. When HLA alleles, especially DR and DQ, strongly co-occurred, TCR associations were difficult to assign to individual alleles. In a later genetic analysis, a missense DCLRE1C variant was associated with V-gene and J-gene trimming of TCR beta chains, and the association was replicated in an independent cohort. In vitro tests confirmed that three of the cytomegalovirus-associated TCR beta chains recognize cytomegalovirus antigens. At a false discovery rate of 0.05, a later analysis linked 16,951 TCR beta sequences to specific HLA alleles. Because HLA typing was unavailable for some donors at each locus, only the typed subset was used in association tests. Linkage disequilibrium might explain the correlated functional status among segregating V segments, but an unknown experimental factor could not be excluded. Across donors, most TCR sequences were observed very rarely, whereas some public TCRs were present in many individuals. A group of highly shared sequence variants was considered likely to be a technical artifact of the sequencing pipeline. A later analysis found that HLA-associated TCR beta chains were more clonally expanded and had lower generation probabilities than equally common non-associated chains. In a later analysis, most CMV-associated TCR beta chains were found to appear HLA-restricted, with HLA associations seemingly driven largely by CMV exposure. Broadly in line with IMGT annotations, most TCR beta V segments showed up in productive rearrangements about 87% or about 30% of the time in an earlier analysis of approximately 640 of the donors. Presence/absence analyses assumed roughly uniform sequencing depth across donors, an assumption that may not hold. Cytomegalovirus status was reported to be diagnosed by the classifier with high specificity and sensitivity in both the original and validation cohorts. The study gave a list of some 150 TCR beta chains associated with cytomegalovirus. Some 16 rarely observed V segments, including chromosome 9 orphons, were excluded from the earlier analysis of a few hundred of the donors because counts were too low. According to a later genetic analysis, donors in an Asian-associated ancestry cluster had fewer N-insertions in productive TCRs than the roughly 700-donor mean. A further reported finding was that TCR beta sequences accurately predicted the HLA-A and HLA-B alleles for most subjects in the first cohort. A later analysis reported that several top co-occurrence clusters appeared linked to parvovirus B19, influenza, CMV and Epstein-Barr virus. This cohort had only TCR beta chains sequenced, and the lack of alpha or paired-chain data limited which features could be detected. The authors suggested that the approach could potentially be extended to other disease states and immunological phenotypes.

Receptor amplification or capture employed the immunoSEQ multiplex PCR assay. For the multiplex PCR, a mixture combining 60 forward primers for TCR Vbeta segments and 13 reverse primers for TCR Jbeta segments was used. Amplification of the CDR3 region of rearranged TCR beta genes was performed with a multiplex PCR assay on genomic DNA. Amplified TCR beta libraries were sequenced as 87-base-pair reads on the Illumina HiSeq System. From the authors' description of their analysis: A later analysis tallied 70 million to 100 million unique TCR beta chains across the 666 repertoires, and around 9.9 million of those chains were shared by two or more donors. Raw reads were error-corrected and collapsed into unique sequences by a nearest-neighbor algorithm in which closely related sequences were merged to remove PCR and sequencing errors. Alignment of CDR3 sequences to IMGT reference sequences was used to assign V, D and J gene segments. For a sequence to be retained, a match of at least six nucleotides to both a V gene segment and a J gene segment was required. A rearrangement counted as productive if the CDR3 had no stop codons and remained in frame with V and J, and every other rearrangement counted as non-productive. Following IMGT convention, CDR3 was defined as the stretch from the second conserved V-encoded cysteine up to the conserved J-encoded phenylalanine. Sequences without an unambiguous match to a single V gene segment were excluded from the earlier analysis of 450 to 750 of the donors. In an earlier analysis of several hundred of the donors, a V segment was called functional when productive rearrangements were above 56.7%, and segregating when the standard deviation between donors exceeded 5%. To diagnose cytomegalovirus status from the catalog of TCR beta chain sequences, a statistical classification framework was built. A later analysis assigned V and J genes by comparing TCR nucleotide sequences with IMGT/GENE-DB human TR gene sequences. The TCRdist pipeline was used in a later analysis to assign CDR3 sequences and most-parsimonious VDJ recombination scenarios. In a later analysis, each TCR beta chain was defined by its CDR3 amino acid sequence together with its V-gene family, and reads without a unique V-gene family were excluded. As a way to deal with suspected cross-contamination and a sequencing artifact, a later analysis dropped 500 to 700 nucleotide sequences that were highly shared and had low generation probability. For each public chain, a later analysis derived a clonal expansion index from normalized ranks of inferred template counts within each repertoire. In a later analysis, generation probabilities were computed with a VDJ recombination model fitted to out-of-frame rearrangements, and the resulting probabilities were checked against IGoR. A later analysis scored TCR-TCR, TCR-HLA and TCR-CMV co-occurrence with hypergeometric tests, applying a repertoire-size bias correction to TCR pairs. To estimate false discovery rates, a later analysis permuted the HLA or CMV assignments 20 times. In a later analysis, co-occurring TCRs were grouped using DBSCAN, and TCRdist sequence similarity was added for clustering within HLA-allele-positive subsets. Co-occurrence clustering excluded repertoires with fewer than 30,000 or more than 120,000 public chains, plus five with anomalous nucleotide sharing. TCRdb retrieved this table from immuneACCESS and kept in-frame rearrangements only. Not all clones are present; in checked studies, unresolved V genes account for under half, and no reason is known for the remainder. D and trimming were read from the DNA, whereas the V and J calls and clone size are those reported in that table. In all, the sample holds under 200,000 clones, and roughly 80% of those were seen once. The ten largest clones add up to 2% to 2.5% of the sample.

The cohort comprised 666 healthy bone marrow donors. At the time of sampling, every cohort member was nominally healthy, though immune exposures that went unrecorded were likely present. The donor was CMV seronegative and was included in the group of under 450 seronegative cohort members. Every donor gave a peripheral blood sample, and the peripheral blood mononuclear cells from that sample were used for TCR beta sequencing. Genomic DNA extraction from the blood cell samples was performed with the Qiagen DNeasy Blood Extraction Kit. The sample was PBMCs. The TCR originated in a man aged 55 to 69 in good health and CMV-seronegative.

The DNA sequence is as follows: TGTGCCAGCACGGCTAGCGGGAGCTTGAGGGTCACAGATACGCAGTATTTT. Its protein reads: CASTASGSLRVTDTQYF. The sequence links TRBV28 to TRBJ2-3; 10 nucleotides in the junction match TRBD2. After removal of 7 bases from V and 2 bases from J, the junction retains 12 bases not matched to a gene. The CDR3 numbers 17 residues from cysteine through phenylalanine. The DNA shown is the 51-base CDR3, in frame from base 1. From a lookup of the germline V gene, CDR1 and CDR2 are MDHEN and SYDVKM.